This T cell receptor (delta chain) was sequenced in a study of gammadelta T cells in human blood. TCRdb reanalysed the RT-PCR reads via CATT. The table includes about 1,100 delta-chain clones, less than 9% detected once. Germline-derived CDR1 and CDR2 are TSWWSYY and QGS. CDR3 length equals 20 residues. The V segment lost 3 bases and the J segment 3 bases; nucleotides outside the gene matches: 16. In its sample, this clone was seen a few times. No antigen is known for it. Other DNA sequences of this sample code for an identical CDR3. The study's findings and limits: Right after birth, innate γδ T cells reportedly expanded polyclonally after microbial exposure.

The origin of this receptor is a human donor. The source material was non-Vgamma9Vdelta2 gamma-delta T cells from adult blood. The rearrangement joins TRDV1 to TRDJ1; 13 bases line up with TRDD3. Here the CDR3 DNA reads TGTGCTCTTGGGGAGATTCCTACTTTTACTGGGGGATACGTTCCCGATAAACTCATCTTT. This translates into CALGEIPTFTGGYVPDKLIF.